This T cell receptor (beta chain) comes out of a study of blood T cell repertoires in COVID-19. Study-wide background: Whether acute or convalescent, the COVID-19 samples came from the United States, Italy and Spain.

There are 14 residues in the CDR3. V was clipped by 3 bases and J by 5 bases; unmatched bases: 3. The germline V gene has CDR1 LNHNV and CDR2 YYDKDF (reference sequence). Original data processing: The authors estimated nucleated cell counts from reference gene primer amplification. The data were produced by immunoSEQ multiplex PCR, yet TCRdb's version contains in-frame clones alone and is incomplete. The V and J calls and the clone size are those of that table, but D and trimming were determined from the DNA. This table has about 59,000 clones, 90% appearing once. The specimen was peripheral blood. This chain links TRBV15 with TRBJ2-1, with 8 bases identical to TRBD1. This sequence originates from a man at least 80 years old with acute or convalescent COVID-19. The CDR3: CATSSQGADNEQFF. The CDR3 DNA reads TGTGCCACCAGCAGTCAGGGGGCCGACAATGAGCAGTTCTTC.